These 9 T cell receptor beta chains came from one sample sequenced in a study of graft-versus-host responses after intestinal transplantation. The table came from immunoSEQ multiplex PCR; TCRdb's copy has only in-frame clones and leaves some out. This sample carries around 17,000 clones, about 90% of them seen once, and the ten largest clones take around 6%. Specimen: PBMCs, collected roughly 110 days after intestinal transplant. These receptors were obtained from a human patient who received an intestinal transplant, so some T cells may come from the graft donor.

The V and J genes are TRBV6-5 and TRBJ2-7; D may be TRBD2 (6 bases). The CDR3 runs to 14 residues. Trimming took off 3 bases at V and 4 bases at J, with 13 bases between the two ends. In germline, CDR1 is MNHEY, CDR2 SVGAGI. CDR3 residues: CASSYSGELYEQYF. The DNA of the CDR3 is TGTGCCAGCAGTTATTCGGGGGAACTGTACGAGCAGTACTTC.

The rearrangement joins TRBV28 to TRBJ2-7; maybe TRBD1 (6 bases). Germline V CDR1 and CDR2: MDHEN, SYDVKM. The V and J ends lost 6 bases and 3 bases respectively, with 12 bases between them. The CDR3 is made up of 13 amino acids. CDR3 in DNA: TGTGCCAGCAGATTACAGGGAATCTACGAGCAGTACTTC. The encoded protein is CASRLQGIYEQYF. Filled out from reference TRBV28 and TRBJ2-7, the complete variable domain reads DVKVTQSSRYLVKRTGEKVFLECVQDMDHENMFWYRQDPGLGLRLIYFSYDVKMKEKGDIPEGYSVSREKKERFSLILESASTNQTSMYLCASRLQGIYEQYFGPGTRLTVT.

The chain is built from TRBV30 and TRBJ2-3; TRBD2 aligns across 7 bases. The V gene's germline CDR1 is GTSNPN and CDR2 SVGIG (reference sequence). With 2 bases clipped from V and 3 bases from J, the junction kept 2 bases outside the gene matches. This CDR3 comprises 13 residues. CDR3 sequence reads: CAWSSGLTDTQYF. The CDR3 DNA is TGTGCCTGGAGTTCGGGACTAACAGATACGCAGTATTTT. The full variable domain, completed using reference TRBV30 and TRBJ2-3, is SQTIHQWPATLVQPVGSPLSLECTVEGTSNPNLYWYRQAAGRGLQLLFYSVGIGQISSEVPQNLSASRPQDRQFILSSKKLLLSDSGFYLCAWSSGLTDTQYFGPGTRLTVL.

The V gene is TRBV7-6, the J gene TRBJ2-2, with unresolved D. CDR3 length equals 15 residues. The germline CDR1 and CDR2 sequences are SGHVS and FNYEAQ. V shed 5 bases and J shed 6 bases, with 16 bases lying between them. DNA of the CDR3: TGTGCCAGCAGCCCGAACTCTAGGTTACCCGGGGAGCTGTTTTTT. Translated: CASSPNSRLPGELFF. The full variable domain, rest sourced from reference TRBV7-6 and TRBJ2-2, is GAGVSQSPRYKVTKRGQDVALRCDPISGHVSLYWYRQALGQGPEFLTYFNYEAQQDKSGLPNDRFSAERPEGSISTLTIQRTEQRDSAMYRCASSPNSRLPGELFFGEGSRLTVL.

This rearrangement joins TRBV5-6 to TRBJ2-3; no firm D call. V gave up 2 bases and J gave up 1 base, with 2 bases separating them. The CDR3 totals 12 residues. Germline values: CDR1 SGHDT, CDR2 YYEEEE. For the CDR3, the DNA is TGTGCCAGCAGCTTTGGCACAGATACGCAGTATTTT. It translates to CASSFGTDTQYF.

J is TRBJ2-4 and V is TRBV7-2, with 8 nucleotides matching TRBD1. CDR1 and CDR2 from the germline V gene are SGHTA and FQGNSA. The CDR3 is made up of 16 amino acids. V lost 1 base, J lost 8 bases, and 10 bases stayed unmatched. The CDR3 loop is CASSLVSGRGRDIQYF. Here the CDR3 DNA reads TGTGCCAGCAGCTTAGTGTCGGGCAGGGGGCGGGACATTCAGTACTTC.

This clone showed up just a few times. The rearrangement uses TRBV25-1 and TRBJ2-5, with a possible D match to TRBD2 (6 bases). The CDR3 runs 14 residues. The germline V gene has CDR1 MGHDK and CDR2 SYGVNS. V lost 3 bases and J lost 5, with 13 bases in between. CDR3 nucleotide sequence: TGTGCCAGCAGTGATATGGAGGGACGCGAGACCCAGTACTTC. Its protein product is CASSDMEGRETQYF.

This chain joins TRBV5-1 and TRBJ2-1, with D unresolved. V shed 0 bases and J shed 3 bases, with 4 bases lying between them. The germline CDR1 and CDR2 sequences are SGHRS and YFSETQ. The CDR3 has 13 amino acids. CDR3 DNA sequence: TGCGCCAGCAGCTTGGGGGACTACAATGAGCAGTTCTTC. Encoded protein: CASSLGDYNEQFF.

V is TRBV6-5 and J is TRBJ1-5, with D possibly TRBD1 on 5 matching bases. CDR1 and CDR2 (germline): MNHEY, SVGAGI. The CDR3 consists of 15 residues. V lost 6 bases, J lost 4 bases, and 16 bases lay in between. The CDR3 region has the DNA TGTGCCAGCAGCCTCACCGGGGCCGATAATCAGCCCCAGCATTTT. Amino acid sequence: CASSLTGADNQPQHF.